This T cell receptor beta chain was found in a study of T cells after yellow fever vaccination. MiXCR, applied by TCRdb to the 5' RACE reads, yields one record per CDR3 protein. The sample consists of fewer than 450,000 distinct CDR3 sequences, about 7.8% of them appearing once. Whole-study results and caveats: Sorted repertoires could include abundant contaminating clonotypes from bulk cells. Relatively few clonotypes were ones that appeared in both CD4 and CD8 compartments.

The CDR3 is made up of 13 amino acids. Germline V gene data show CDR1 as SGHTA and CDR2 as FQGNSA. V shed 5 bases and J shed 0 bases, with 8 bases lying between them. This clonotype was picked up a small number of times. Its specificity is unknown. The source material was PBMCs, sampled around 45 days after the first yellow fever vaccination. The chain joins TRBV7-2 to TRBJ2-7; D ambiguous. This TCR derives from a man between 18 and 35 years old who received the YFV17D yellow fever vaccine. The CDR3 DNA sequence: TGTGCCAGCAGCCCCCCGAACTCCTACGAGCAGTACTTC. Its translation is CASSPPNSYEQYF.